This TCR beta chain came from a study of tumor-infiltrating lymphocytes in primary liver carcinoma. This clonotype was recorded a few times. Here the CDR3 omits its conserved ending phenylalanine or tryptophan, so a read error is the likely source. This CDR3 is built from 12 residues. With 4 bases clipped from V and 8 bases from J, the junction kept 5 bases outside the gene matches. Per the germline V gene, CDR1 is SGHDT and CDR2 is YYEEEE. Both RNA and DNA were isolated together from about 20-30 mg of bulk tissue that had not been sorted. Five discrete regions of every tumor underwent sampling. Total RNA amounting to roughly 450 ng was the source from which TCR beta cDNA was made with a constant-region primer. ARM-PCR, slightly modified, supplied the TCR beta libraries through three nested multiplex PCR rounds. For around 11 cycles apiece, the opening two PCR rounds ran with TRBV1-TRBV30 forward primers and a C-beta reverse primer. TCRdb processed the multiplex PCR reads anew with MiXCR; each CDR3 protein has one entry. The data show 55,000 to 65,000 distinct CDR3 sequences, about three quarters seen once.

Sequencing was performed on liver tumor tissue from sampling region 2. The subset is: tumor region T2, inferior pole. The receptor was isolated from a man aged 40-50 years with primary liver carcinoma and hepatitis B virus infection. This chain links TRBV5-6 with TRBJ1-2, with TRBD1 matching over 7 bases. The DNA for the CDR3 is TGTGCCAGCAGCCCGACAGGGCAAGGCTACACCCTC. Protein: CASSPTGQGYTL.